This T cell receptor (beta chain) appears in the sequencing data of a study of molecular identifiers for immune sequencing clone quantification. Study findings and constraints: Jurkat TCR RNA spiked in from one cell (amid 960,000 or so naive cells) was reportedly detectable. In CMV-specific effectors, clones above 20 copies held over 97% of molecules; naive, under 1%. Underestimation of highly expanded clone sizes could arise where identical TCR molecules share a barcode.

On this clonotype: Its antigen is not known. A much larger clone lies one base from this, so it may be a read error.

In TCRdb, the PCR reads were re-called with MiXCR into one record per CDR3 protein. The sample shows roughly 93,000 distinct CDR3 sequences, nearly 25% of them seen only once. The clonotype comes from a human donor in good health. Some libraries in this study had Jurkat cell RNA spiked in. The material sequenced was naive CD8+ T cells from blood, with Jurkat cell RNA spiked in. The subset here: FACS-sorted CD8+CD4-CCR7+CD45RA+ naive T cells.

The CDR3 DNA follows: TGTGCCAGCAGCTGGGGTGGCAGCCATAGCACAGATACGCAGTATTTT. Translated, it gives CASSWGGSHSTDTQYF. The chain joins TRBV5-6 to TRBJ2-3, with unresolved D. Germline assignment: CDR1 SGHDT and CDR2 YYEEEE. This CDR3 spans 16 amino acids. V was clipped by 3 bases and J by 0 bases, with 14 bases between them.